The subject of this entry is one T cell receptor beta chain. Its antigen is not known. The data originate from a study of Ad26.COV2.S vaccination and SARS-CoV-2 variants. Looking at the study overall: Sample donor was a member of the COV1001 Ad26.COV2.S trial arm. Ad26.COV2.S given intramuscularly, once or twice 56 days apart.

CDR1 and CDR2 from the germline V gene are MDHEN and SYDVKM. This CDR3 is built from 15 residues. With V trimmed by 2 bases and J by 3 bases, 2 bases remained unmatched. Study-level results: Quantification of TCR breadth and depth may have yielded underestimates of total T cell responses.

Documented treatment: some 20 received Ad26.COV2.S at low or high dose, single or two shots; a few received placebo; per-sample allocation not given. It was on day 63 after the first vaccine or placebo injection that samples were taken. Only in-frame clones appear in the TCRdb table, and some are missing; sequencing was by immunoSEQ multiplex PCR. The repertoire holds around 300,000 clones, around 89% seen once, with under 6% in the top ten. The chain recombines TRBV28 with TRBJ2-7; 12 bases are shared with TRBD1. This TCR was sampled from a person between 18 and 59 years old who received the Ad26.COV2.S COVID-19 vaccine or a placebo. Sequencing used peripheral blood, obtained in a trial of Ad26.COV2.S vaccine versus placebo. In DNA form, the CDR3 reads TGTGCCAGCAGTTTACGGGACAGGGGGCACTACGAGCAGTACTTC. This gives the protein CASSLRDRGHYEQYF.